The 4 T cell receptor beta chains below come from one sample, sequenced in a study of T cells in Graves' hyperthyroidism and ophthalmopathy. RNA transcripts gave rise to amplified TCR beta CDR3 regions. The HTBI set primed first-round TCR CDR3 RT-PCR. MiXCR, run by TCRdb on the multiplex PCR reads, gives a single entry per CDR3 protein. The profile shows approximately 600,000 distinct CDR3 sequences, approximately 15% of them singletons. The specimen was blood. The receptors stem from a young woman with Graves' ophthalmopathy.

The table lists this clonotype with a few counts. CDR3: CASSPGFHSNQPQHF. The CDR3 DNA follows: TGTGCCAGCAGCCCGGGGTTTCATAGCAATCAGCCCCAGCATTTT. The J gene is TRBJ1-5, the V gene TRBV27; D call uncertain. Germline V gene sequence: CDR1 MNHEY, CDR2 SMNVEV (reference sequence). V lost 6 bases and J 0 bases, leaving 12 bases between the germline ends. The length of the CDR3 is 15 residues.

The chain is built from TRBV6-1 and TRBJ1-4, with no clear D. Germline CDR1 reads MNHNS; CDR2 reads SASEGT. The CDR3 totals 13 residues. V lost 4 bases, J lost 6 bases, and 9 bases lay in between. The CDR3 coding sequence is TGTGCCAGCAGTGTGCTCGGGGATGAAAAACTGTTTTTT. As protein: CASSVLGDEKLFF.

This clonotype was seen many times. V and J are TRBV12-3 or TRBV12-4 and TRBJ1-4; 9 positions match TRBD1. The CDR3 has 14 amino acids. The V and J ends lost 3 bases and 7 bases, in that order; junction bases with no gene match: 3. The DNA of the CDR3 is TGTGCCAGCAGTTTCGACAGGGGGGGTGAAAAACTGTTTTTT. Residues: CASSFDRGGEKLFF.

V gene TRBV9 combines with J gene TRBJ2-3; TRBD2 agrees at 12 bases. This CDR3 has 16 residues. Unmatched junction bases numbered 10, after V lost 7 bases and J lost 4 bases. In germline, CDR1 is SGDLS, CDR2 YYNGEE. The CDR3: CASSRTSGIHADTQYF. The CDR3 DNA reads TGTGCCAGCTCACGGACTAGCGGGATTCATGCAGATACGCAGTATTTT.